This T cell receptor (beta chain) was sequenced during a study of Graves' ophthalmopathy and Graves' hyperthyroidism (dated by TCRdb to 2017 to 2018). For context, the study as a whole: Peripheral blood was collected at initial diagnosis, before any treatment. The study used signatures of the TCR beta repertoire to tell Graves' ophthalmopathy apart from Graves' hyperthyroidism and to predict which patients would progress to ophthalmopathy. An independent validation cohort was composed of around 19 hyperthyroidism patients and about 17 patients who later progressed from hyperthyroidism to ophthalmopathy. Once sampling was done, hyperthyroidism patients were given methimazole at a starting dose of 30 mg daily, while ophthalmopathy patients were given high-dose intravenous methylprednisolone. In several hyperthyroidism patients, the T-cell repertoires found in thyroid tissue were compared with those found in blood. To explore V-J signatures distinguishing ophthalmopathy from hyperthyroidism, a discovery set of roughly 98 patients (fewer than 45 ophthalmopathy, over 55 stable hyperthyroidism) was enrolled. In total, some 130 blood samples were TCR-sequenced: approximately 40 ophthalmopathy, some 75 hyperthyroidism and roughly 17 hyperthyroidism-to-ophthalmopathy patients. The paper as a whole reports these results and caveats: In validation, the model predicted ophthalmopathy progression with about 71% sensitivity and 72.22% specificity; fewer than 15 predicted patients were CT-confirmed with GO in a median of roughly 6.8 months. The 13-signature model separated ophthalmopathy from stable hyperthyroidism with 85% to 90% sensitivity and around 84% specificity in cross-validation, and 80%/75% in the test set. No statistical method was used to predetermine the sample size, and group allocation was not hidden from the investigators. Most of the expanded thyroid clonotypes with a frequency above 0.001 were also detected in blood, and it was suggested that the thyroid immune response may be reflected by blood repertoires.

Hyperthyroidism was defined as stable when no progression to ophthalmopathy occurred within 18 months of follow-up. Patients with hyperthyroidism were aged 18 to 65 years, had been newly diagnosed, and had a disease duration of less than 2 months. Patients with other autoimmune diseases, uncontrolled infections, pregnancy or lactation were excluded. Clinical symptoms, serum thyroxine, TRAb, thyroid ultrasound and orbital computed tomography were used for diagnosis. Using Ficoll-Paque density gradient centrifugation, PBMCs were isolated from 9 to 10 ml of fresh peripheral blood. Total RNA was extracted with Trizol reagent and quality-checked on an Agilent 2100 Bioanalyzer. From a lookup of the germline V gene, CDR1 and CDR2 are SQVTM and ANQGSEA. There are 16 amino acids in the CDR3, from cysteine to phenylalanine inclusive. The read is trimmed to its CDR3 DNA, 48 bases read in frame from base 1. Trimming leaves V shorter by 3 bases and J shorter by 1 base, with the junction holding 8 bases beyond the gene matches.

This clonotype was seen many times. The antigen it binds to is not known. One base away there is no much larger clone; base qualities are not given. For repertoire sequencing, TCR beta CDR3 regions were amplified from RNA transcripts. HTBI primers and the Qiagen OneStep RT-PCR kit were used in a first-round RT-PCR, which was followed by a second-round multiplex PCR, size selection and purification. The libraries underwent paired-end sequencing with 100 bp reads on an Illumina HiSeq2000. On the authors' methods: Reads were processed with SOAPnuke, discarding reads with adapters, uncalled bases, mean Phred below 15, or no exact constant-primer or identifier match. High-quality paired reads were merged with COPE v1.2.5. Clonotypes were defined as unique nucleotide sequences and were aligned to IMGT TRB V, D and J references using MiTCR v1.1. The analysis was limited to V-J combinations with a frequency above 0.0001, which together covered roughly 99% of the repertoires. For each V-J combination, a TCR clonal expansion and chaos score was defined as F50 clonal expansion divided by the chaos observed in the TCRdist matrix. Features were reduced by Welch's t-statistics and random forest to 10 to 15 V-J combinations, which fed a naive Bayes classifier. The Morisita-Horn index was used to measure how similar the thyroid and blood repertoires were. Using fastp at Q25 and MiXCR, TCRdb reprocessed the public reads and kept productive beta chains. Every entry covers one CDR3 protein and lists the most common genes and DNA from its rows. TCRdb's processing, not the authors', yielded these V and J calls. Recorded for this sample are roughly 400,000 distinct CDR3 sequences; about a sixth of them occurred a single time. Roughly 2.4% of the sample comes from the top ten.

The sequence derives from an adult woman with stable Graves' hyperthyroidism. The receptor chain draws on TRBV29-1 and TRBJ2-2; a stretch of 7 junction bases matches TRBD1. Sequencing used peripheral blood. The DNA sequence is as follows: TGCAGCGTTGAGGAAGGAACAGGGGAGAACACCGGGGAGCTGTTTTTT. Its translation is CSVEEGTGENTGELFF.